Listed here is a single T cell receptor beta chain. This clone's antigen is unknown. The record has no base qualities; no much larger clone is one base away. For sequencing of the TCRbeta CDR3 region, genomic DNA was extracted from the sorted cells. The immunoSEQ Assay was used to sequence the TCRbeta CDR3 regions. Imported from immuneACCESS, the table was reduced by TCRdb to in-frame sequences with V and J called. These copies leave out some clones; in studies compared against another copy, an unresolved V gene accounts for under half, and the cause of the remainder is not known. This sample lists roughly 29,000 clones; around 84% were detected once. Clones ranked in the top ten supply about 19% of the sample. The trial excluded patients who had a history of autoimmune disease or were on systemic immunosuppression. In every dose cohort, peripheral blood was drawn for TCR sequencing at baseline, cycle 4 day 1, and cycle 7 day 1. The samples were drawn from a first-in-human, open-label, multicenter phase I dose-escalation trial of ivuxolimab. Adults with locally advanced or metastatic melanoma, renal cell, hepatocellular, or head and neck squamous cell carcinoma were enrolled in the trial. Before TCR sequencing, CD4+ T cells and CD8+ T cells were sorted from peripheral blood as separate populations.

The source of the sample is a study of OX40 agonist ivuxolimab in advanced cancers. Background on the whole study: Ivuxolimab was a fully human IgG2 agonistic monoclonal antibody targeting the costimulatory receptor OX40 (CD134). Intravenous ivuxolimab was administered to patients every 2 weeks at six dose levels: 0.01, 0.1, 0.3, 1.5, 3 and 10 mg/kg. Of the roughly 54 dose-escalation patients, hepatocellular carcinoma was present in roughly 19, melanoma in around 15, renal cell carcinoma in 9 and head and neck cancer in 9. The dose-escalation cohort was roughly 87% male with a mean age of approximately 59 years, ranging from about 20 to 85. Patients were allowed to have had prior anti-PD-1, anti-PD-L1 or anti-CTLA-4 therapy, and approximately 41% of the dose-escalation patients had previously received checkpoint inhibitors. Partial responses occurred in three dose-escalation patients: two with cutaneous melanoma and one with hepatocellular carcinoma. The purpose of peripheral TCRbeta sequencing was to test whether ivuxolimab changed TCR sequence diversity and led to clonal T-cell expansion. The paper reports the monotherapy dose-escalation portion (N = 52 patients) of the phase I ivuxolimab trial. Points the paper makes about the study in general: At doses from 0.1 to 3.0 mg/kg, clonal expansion was seen in both CD4+ and CD8+ blood T cells between baseline and week 6. In the 0.1-3.0 mg/kg groups, partial responders were among the patients with the lowest normalized peripheral clonal expansion, particularly in CD8+ T cells. Low levels of normalized T-cell clonal expansion were also shown by some nonresponding patients. Which antigens the clonally expanded peripheral T cells were specific for was not determined. After ivuxolimab, more expanded clones were found on average in CD8+ T cells than in CD4+ T cells.

Inclusive of the bounding cysteine and phenylalanine, the CDR3 is 14 residues long. CDR3 DNA is the only sequence kept; it has 42 bases, read in frame from the first base. The germline V gene encodes CDR1 SEHNR and CDR2 FQNEAQ (reference sequence). The trim is 5 bases for V and 4 bases for J, with a gap of 14 bases between the germline ends. Recombination linked TRBV7-9 to TRBJ1-1; the D gene remains uncertain. The material was CD4+ or CD8+ T cells sorted from blood, obtained in a trial of the OX40 agonist ivuxolimab. The TCR originated in an adult with an advanced solid tumor such as melanoma, head and neck, liver or kidney cancer. The nucleotide sequence is given as TGTGCCAGCAGCATCGGAGGAGAGGGCACTGAAGCTTTCTTT. It encodes CASSIGGEGTEAFF.